The next 29 T cell receptor beta chains were all read from a single sample in a study of blood T cells in healthy people across ages. Primers used in a second PCR of roughly 7 to 12 cycles were a sample-barcoded 5' primer and a J-beta primer mix. Each CDR3 protein gets one entry after TCRdb re-called the 5' RACE reads with MiXCR. Of some 1,000,000 distinct CDR3 sequences in the sample, 25% are singletons; the top ten hold approximately 0.71%. The same sample was also used in a study of T cells of mothers and their children.

The sample consisted of blood. These receptors were obtained from a girl aged 2 to 9 in good health.

The chain uses TRBV5-1 and TRBJ2-5; D is unresolved. Gene TRBJ2-1 matches the end of the DNA better, so the J call may be wrong. The CDR3 consists of 14 residues. Germline CDR1 and CDR2: SGHRS and YFSETQ. The CDR3 loop reads CASSFTSPANEQFF. CDR3 nucleotides: TGCGCCAGCAGCTTCACGTCTCCGGCCAATGAGCAGTTCTTC.

The chain employs TRBV6-5 and TRBJ2-7; D unresolved. CDR3 length: 14 residues. V gave up 5 bases and J gave up 2 bases, with 13 bases separating them. Germline V CDR1 and CDR2: MNHEY, SVGAGI. The CDR3 loop is CASSGLGTTYEQYF. CDR3 nucleotides: TGTGCCAGCAGTGGGTTGGGAACTACCTACGAGCAGTACTTC.

This clonotype was seen repeatedly, ten times or more. The rearrangement joins TRBV3-1 to TRBJ2-7; D uncertain. The CDR3 has 13 amino acids. V shed 1 base and J shed 2 bases, with 6 bases lying between them. Per germline, CDR1 LGHDT and CDR2 YNNKEL (reference sequence). The CDR3 nucleotides read TGTGCCAGCAGCCAAGGACGGACCTACGAGCAGTACTTC. Its protein product is CASSQGRTYEQYF.

This clonotype was seen a handful of times. V usage is TRBV4-3 and J usage is TRBJ2-5; 7 bases match TRBD1. TRBJ2-1 matches the DNA end more closely, so the J call is doubtful. The CDR3 contains 17 residues. Germline values: CDR1 LGHNA, CDR2 YSLEER. The CDR3 sequence: CASSQQFLDRTYNEQFF. The CDR3 DNA reads as TGCGCCAGCAGCCAACAATTCTTGGACAGGACGTACAATGAGCAGTTCTTC.

V usage is TRBV29-1 and J usage is TRBJ1-1; TRBD1 might be the D (6 bases). The CDR3 covers 15 residues. Germline CDR1 and CDR2: SQVTM and ANQGSEA. V was pared by 4 bases and J by 1 base, with 16 bases between. CDR3 loop: CSVVIVGHPNTEAFF. The CDR3, as DNA: TGCAGCGTTGTGATAGTGGGACACCCGAACACTGAAGCTTTCTTT.

This clonotype was seen only a few times. The CDR3 is CASSSVDSANEKLFF. CDR3 DNA sequence: TGTGCCAGCAGCTCTGTGGACAGCGCAAATGAAAAACTGTTTTTT. The rearrangement joins TRBV7-6 to TRBJ1-4; D may be TRBD1 (6 bases). V was trimmed by 4 bases and J by 5 bases, leaving 14 bases between them. The CDR3 has 15 amino acids. Per germline, CDR1 SGHVS and CDR2 FNYEAQ.

V usage is TRBV6-1 and J usage is TRBJ1-5; D might be TRBD1 (5 bases). The germline V and J ends were trimmed by 6 bases and 0 bases, with 9 bases remaining between them. CDR3 length equals 14 residues. Germline assignment: CDR1 MNHNS and CDR2 SASEGT. CDR3: CASSQGVSNQPQHF. CDR3 DNA: TGTGCCAGCAGCCAAGGGGTTAGCAATCAGCCCCAGCATTTT.

This clonotype was observed a few times. The chain combines TRBV12-3 or TRBV12-4 with TRBJ2-7; 8 nucleotides align to TRBD1. The CDR3 covers 17 residues. J was trimmed by 2 bases and V by 0 bases; bases with no gene match: 9. The CDR3 nucleotides read TGTGCCAGCAGTTTAGCGCTGGGACAGGTAGTCGCCTACGAGCAGTACTTC. The encoded protein is CASSLALGQVVAYEQYF.

The V call is TRBV25-1, the J call TRBJ1-1, with D possibly being TRBD1 (6 bases). The CDR3 has 14 amino acids. V gave up 8 bases and J gave up 6 bases, with 19 bases separating them. Per the germline V gene, CDR1 is MGHDK and CDR2 is SYGVNS. Written as DNA, the CDR3 is TGTGCCAGCCACGATTCTACAGGGCGGCCTGAAGCTTTCTTT. It codes for CASHDSTGRPEAFF.

The J gene is TRBJ2-5, the V gene TRBV27, with 9 bases aligning to TRBD2. Matching the DNA end better, TRBJ2-1 makes the J call doubtful. Germline CDR1 and CDR2: MNHEY and SMNVEV (reference sequence). The CDR3 sequence is 15 residues long. CDR3 sequence: CASKTPSGAYNEQFF. For the CDR3, the DNA is TGTGCCAGCAAAACCCCTAGCGGGGCTTACAATGAGCAGTTCTTC.

This clonotype was recorded a few times. The chain joins TRBV7-9 to TRBJ2-7, with 8 bases aligning to TRBD1. This CDR3 spans 16 amino acids. J lost 3 bases, V lost 6 bases, and 13 bases had no gene match. Per germline, CDR1 SEHNR and CDR2 FQNEAQ (reference sequence). CDR3 in DNA: TGTGCCAGCAGACCTCGGACAGGGCCAGGGGTCTACGAGCAGTACTTC. Translated, it gives CASRPRTGPGVYEQYF.

This chain uses TRBV24-1 with TRBJ1-2; D may be TRBD1 (6 bases). Deletions cut 3 bases from V and 6 bases from J, with 16 bases between. The CDR3 covers 15 residues. The germline gives CDR1 KGHDR, CDR2 SFDVKD. DNA of the CDR3: TGTGCCACCAGTGATGCGACCCAGGGGATCCATGGCTACACCTTC. Translating gives CATSDATQGIHGYTF.

Ten or more counts support this clonotype. The rearrangement uses TRBV9 and TRBJ2-7; TRBD1 aligns across 12 bases. This CDR3 contains 15 residues. Germline values: CDR1 SGDLS, CDR2 YYNGEE. Germline trimming cut 3 bases from V and 4 bases from J; bases unmatched to any gene: 5. CDR3 DNA: TGTGCCAGCAGCGCCGGGACAGGGGGCGGGTACGAGCAGTACTTC. As protein: CASSAGTGGGYEQYF.

This rearrangement joins TRBV5-1 to TRBJ1-6; the D gene is possibly TRBD1 (6 bases). CDR1 is SGHRS and CDR2 is YFSETQ in the germline V gene. CDR3 length equals 16 residues. V dropped 3 bases and J dropped 10 bases, with 20 bases sitting between them. CDR3 protein: CASSSTTGLTPSPLHF. In DNA form, the CDR3 reads TGCGCCAGCAGCTCTACAACAGGGTTAACCCCCTCACCCCTCCACTTT.

This chain connects TRBV28 to TRBJ2-5, with D possibly TRBD2 on 5 matching bases. The CDR3 loop spans 16 amino acids. Deletions cut 1 base from V and 2 bases from J, with 14 bases between. Germline V gene sequence: CDR1 MDHEN, CDR2 SYDVKM. The CDR3 DNA follows: TGTGCCAGCAGTTTATACTCCCGGGAAGCACAAGAGACCCAGTACTTC. This translates into CASSLYSREAQETQYF.

This clonotype was counted only a few times. The V call is TRBV14, the J call TRBJ2-1; D gene uncertain. The V end was cut by 1 base, the J end by 8 bases, with 6 bases between. The CDR3 loop spans 12 amino acids. CDR1 and CDR2 from the germline V gene are SGHDN and FVKESK. The CDR3 spells CASSQVPHEQFF. CDR3 in DNA: TGTGCCAGCAGCCAAGTCCCCCATGAGCAGTTCTTC.

This clonotype has only a few counts. The chain carries TRBV7-6 and TRBJ1-1; D is undetermined. Germline CDR1 SGHVS, CDR2 FNYEAQ. Trimming removed 5 bases from V and 3 bases from J, with 10 bases in between. There are 13 residues in the CDR3. The CDR3 DNA reads TGTGCCAGCAGCCTTCGGACTGACACTGAAGCTTTCTTT. Protein: CASSLRTDTEAFF. Based on the CDR3 plus reference TRBV7-6 and TRBJ1-1, the full variable domain is GAGVSQSPRYKVTKRGQDVALRCDPISGHVSLYWYRQALGQGPEFLTYFNYEAQQDKSGLPNDRFSAERPEGSISTLTIQRTEQRDSAMYRCASSLRTDTEAFFGQGTRLTVV.

This clonotype was detected only a few times. The chain joins TRBV12-3 or TRBV12-4 to TRBJ2-5; TRBD2 might be the D (5 bases). The J call may not be correct, given that the DNA end is closer to TRBJ2-1. The CDR3 has 11 residues. In DNA, the CDR3 is TGTGCCAGCAGTTTAGTAGCGGAGCAGTTCTTC. Its translation: CASSLVAEQFF.

This clonotype has only a few counts. The rearrangement joins TRBV9 to TRBJ2-1; D is perhaps TRBD1 or TRBD2 (6 bases each). V gave up 2 bases and J gave up 7 bases, with 13 bases separating them. Germline values: CDR1 SGDLS, CDR2 YYNGEE. The CDR3 contains 14 residues. The CDR3 DNA reads as TGTGCCAGCAGCGTCACCCGAGGGGGGAATGAGCAGTTCTTC. This codes for CASSVTRGGNEQFF.

This clonotype was seen a few times. V usage is TRBV4-2 and J usage is TRBJ1-3, with D possibly matching TRBD1 (6 bases). The germline V gene encodes CDR1 LGHNA and CDR2 YNFKEQ. This CDR3 is 14 amino acids long. V lost 5 bases and J lost 7, with 15 bases in between. CDR3 in DNA: TGTGCCAGCAGCTCTCCGGGGGGCCCGAACACCATATATTTT. Protein sequence: CASSSPGGPNTIYF.

This clonotype has more than one count but fewer than ten. The chain joins TRBV28 to TRBJ2-3; D is perhaps TRBD1 (6 bases). The germline CDR1 and CDR2 sequences are MDHEN and SYDVKM. Trimming left V 8 bases short and J 2 bases short, with 17 bases between. This CDR3 comprises 15 residues. This CDR3 reads CASAIRGFNTDTQYF. The CDR3 DNA reads as TGTGCCAGCGCAATCAGGGGTTTCAACACAGATACGCAGTATTTT. Drawing the rest from reference TRBV28 and TRBJ2-3, the complete variable domain is DVKVTQSSRYLVKRTGEKVFLECVQDMDHENMFWYRQDPGLGLRLIYFSYDVKMKEKGDIPEGYSVSREKKERFSLILESASTNQTSMYLCASAIRGFNTDTQYFGPGTRLTVL.

This chain uses TRBV28 with TRBJ2-5; a possible D gene is TRBD2 (6 bases). CDR3 length: 12 residues. V lost 6 bases, J lost 6 bases, and 11 bases lay in between. Germline assignment: CDR1 MDHEN and CDR2 SYDVKM. The CDR3 bases are TGTGCCAGCAGGTCCGGGGGTCAGACCCAGTACTTC. The encoded protein is CASRSGGQTQYF.

This clonotype showed up just a few times. This chain's CDR3 is CASSLVANPQETQYF. CDR3 coding DNA: TGTGCCAGCAGCTTAGTGGCAAACCCCCAAGAGACCCAGTACTTC. The rearrangement uses TRBV7-2 and TRBJ2-5; D is uncertain. Trimming shortened V by 1 base and J by 1 base, and 10 bases separated the two germline ends. Germline lookup yields CDR1 SGHTA and CDR2 FQGNSA. There are 15 residues in the CDR3.

This clonotype was seen only a few times. The J gene is TRBJ2-3, the V gene TRBV7-8; 10 nucleotides align to TRBD2. This CDR3 contains 21 residues. Germline V lookup: CDR1 SGHVS, CDR2 FQNEAQ. Trimming took 5 bases from V and 3 from J; bases not matched to a gene: 23. CDR3 region: CASSPLYSQREGPGRTDTQYF. The CDR3 region has the DNA TGTGCCAGCAGCCCCCTCTATAGCCAGCGGGAGGGCCCGGGGCGGACAGATACGCAGTATTTT.

The chain links TRBV7-2 to TRBJ1-2; maybe TRBD1 (5 bases). Germline CDR1 SGHTA, CDR2 FQGNSA. The CDR3 is 15 residues long. Trimming removed 5 bases at V and 4 bases at J, with 17 bases between. CDR3 sequence: CASSPLDRNFYGYTF. CDR3 nucleotide sequence: TGTGCCAGCAGCCCACTTGACAGAAATTTCTATGGCTACACCTTC. Combining the CDR3 with reference TRBV7-2 and TRBJ1-2 gives the whole variable domain GAGVSQSPSNKVTEKGKDVELRCDPISGHTALYWYRQSLGQGLEFLIYFQGNSAPDKSGLPSDRFSAERTGGSVSTLTIQRTQQEDSAVYLCASSPLDRNFYGYTFGSGTRLTVV.

This clonotype has only a few counts. This chain joins TRBV29-1 and TRBJ2-3, with D perhaps matching TRBD2 (6 bases). Looked up from germline, CDR1 is SQVTM and CDR2 is ANQGSEA. Trimming removed 5 bases from V and 4 bases from J, with 13 bases in between. The CDR3 loop spans 13 amino acids. The CDR3 coding sequence is TGCAGCGTTCATGCCTCGGGGGCAGATACGCAGTATTTT. Encoded protein: CSVHASGADTQYF.

This clonotype was counted a few times. This chain uses TRBV7-2 with TRBJ2-3, with D maybe TRBD1 (6 bases). CDR3 size: 17 residues. CDR1 SGHTA and CDR2 FQGNSA come from the germline V gene. V was cut by 2 bases and J by 10 bases, with 25 bases left in between. The DNA for the CDR3 is TGTGCCAGCAGCTTATGGGGGCGGACATCCATCCGGGAAGCGCAGTATTTT. Protein sequence: CASSLWGRTSIREAQYF.

This clonotype was seen a few times. The chain recombines TRBV29-1 with TRBJ1-2; a weak D match, TRBD1 (5 bases). The germline V gene has CDR1 SQVTM and CDR2 ANQGSEA. V lost 4 bases, J lost 8 bases, and 14 bases lay in between. There are 12 residues in the CDR3. The CDR3 bases are TGCAGCGTTGGTTGGCTGCGGGGGGGCTACACCTTC. This codes for CSVGWLRGGYTF.

This sequence joins TRBV29-1 and TRBJ1-2; 7 positions match TRBD1. This CDR3 comprises 15 residues. The germline CDR1 and CDR2 sequences are SQVTM and ANQGSEA. V gave up 4 bases and J gave up 8 bases; unmatched junction bases: 16. This CDR3 reads CSVGTLRQGTDGYTF. In nucleotides, the CDR3 is TGCAGCGTTGGAACCCTTAGACAGGGAACAGACGGCTACACCTTC.